The T cell receptor beta chain under discussion was sequenced for a study of T cells in localized non-small cell lung cancer. Study results and limitations: Because researchers sequenced only one region of the tumor, heterogeneity is still possible. In adjacent lung, a median roughly 62 of the top 100 tumor clones were found. Increased T cell density in blood showed an association with longer overall survival.

Generated by immunoSEQ multiplex PCR, the TCRdb table keeps only in-frame clones and is missing some. The sample comprises some 3,200 clones, 29% of which are singletons, and around 17% rests with the top ten. CDR1 and CDR2 from the germline V gene are SGDLS and YYNGEE. Trimming took 0 bases from V and 3 from J, leaving 10 bases between them. The CDR3 length is 15 residues. This clone has a handful of counts. Its target is unknown. V is TRBV9 and J is TRBJ2-1; weak D call: TRBD2 (6 bases). This receptor was taken from a man aged 40 to 70 with stage III lung adenocarcinoma. This specimen consisted of lung tumor tissue, obtained before any cancer treatment. In DNA form, the CDR3 reads TGTGCCAGCAGCGTAGATGGGACTGACTACAATGAGCAGTTCTTC. It codes for CASSVDGTDYNEQFF.